These 24 T cell receptor beta chains share one sample of origin, sequenced in a study of molecular identifiers for immune sequencing clone quantification. MiXCR, run by TCRdb on the PCR reads, gives a single entry per CDR3 protein. The repertoire consists of about 510,000 distinct CDR3 sequences, with about a quarter occurring once and the leading ten covering roughly 0.77%. The sequencing sample was made of naive CD8+ T cells from blood, with Jurkat cell RNA spiked in. Subset denoted: FACS-sorted CD8+CD4-CCR7+CD45RA+ naive T cells. Every receptor here comes from a human donor in good health. Some libraries in this study had Jurkat cell RNA spiked in.

V and J are TRBV11-2 and TRBJ2-5; TRBD2 matches 14 bases. The germline V gene has CDR1 SGHAT and CDR2 FQNNGV. CDR3 size: 17 residues. V lost 5 bases, J lost 5 bases, and 10 bases stayed unmatched. This CDR3 is CASSDWGLAGDVETQYF. As DNA, the CDR3 is TGTGCCAGCAGCGACTGGGGACTAGCGGGGGACGTGGAGACCCAGTACTTC.

This clonotype appeared many times. CDR3 coding DNA: TGCAGCGCAGGACTAGCGGGGACCACCTTCCAAGAGACCCAGTACTTC. Protein: CSAGLAGTTFQETQYF. V is TRBV29-1 and J is TRBJ2-5, with TRBD2 matching 12 bases. The junction had 10 bases not matched to a gene; V was cut back by 7 bases and J by 1 base. This CDR3 is 16 amino acids long. Germline V gene data show CDR1 as SQVTM and CDR2 as ANQGSEA. The full variable domain, with the rest looked up from reference TRBV29-1 and TRBJ2-5, is SAVISQKPSRDICQRGTSLTIQCQVDSQVTMMFWYRQQPGQSLTLIATANQGSEATYESGFVIDKFPISRPNLTFSTLTVSNMSPEDSSIYLCSAGLAGTTFQETQYFGPGTRLLVL.

The chain is built from TRBV2 and TRBJ1-1; D is undetermined. The CDR3 is 14 amino acids. Germline V CDR1 and CDR2: SNHLY, FYNNEI. The V end lost 1 base, the J end lost 4 bases, and 10 bases lay between the germline ends. The CDR3, as DNA: TGTGCCAGCAGTGAAGGCGGAGGGATCACTGAAGCTTTCTTT. Its translation: CASSEGGGITEAFF. Full variable domain (rest looked up from reference TRBV2 and TRBJ1-1): EPEVTQTPSHQVTQMGQEVILRCVPISNHLYFYWYRQILGQKVEFLVSFYNNEISEKSEIFDDQFSVERPDGSNFTLKIRSTKLEDSAMYFCASSEGGGITEAFFGQGTRLTVV.

This clonotype was detected once. This may be a read error: a much more frequent sequence differs by one nucleotide. CDR3 amino acids: CAPHLGTEAFF. For the CDR3, the DNA is TGTGCCCCCCATCTTGGAACTGAAGCTTTCTTT. The rearrangement joins TRBV6-5 to TRBJ1-1; D gene unclear. The CDR3 runs 11 residues. Germline CDR1 is MNHEY and CDR2 is SVGAGI. V was pared by 11 bases and J by 5 bases, with 12 bases between.

V and J are TRBV7-9 and TRBJ2-3; 9 nucleotides agree with TRBD2. Germline-derived CDR1 and CDR2 are SEHNR and FQNEAQ (reference sequence). With 11 bases clipped from V and 2 bases from J, the junction kept 11 bases outside the gene matches. This CDR3 spans 15 amino acids. Here the CDR3 reads CAGGGGAWHTDTQYF. DNA for the CDR3: TGTGCCGGCGGCGGGGGGGCCTGGCACACAGATACGCAGTATTTT.

A few counts support this clonotype. V and J are TRBV4-3 and TRBJ2-7, with 8 positions matching TRBD2. Germline CDR1 LGHNA, CDR2 YSLEER. V lost 1 base and J lost 5; bases outside the gene matches: 10. CDR3 length: 16 amino acids. Here the CDR3 DNA reads TGCGCCAGCAGCCAAGGCTCCGGGGGGGGCCACAACGAGCAGTACTTC. This codes for CASSQGSGGGHNEQYF.

The chain joins TRBV28 to TRBJ1-4; tentative D call: TRBD1 (6 bases). CDR1 and CDR2 from the germline V gene are MDHEN and SYDVKM. This CDR3 is built from 15 residues. V was shortened by 3 bases and J by 5 bases, with 13 bases between the two germline ends. As DNA, the CDR3 is TGTGCCAGCAGTTTTATCCTCAGGGGAAATGAAAAACTGTTTTTT. It is translated as CASSFILRGNEKLFF.

A few counts support this clonotype. The V and J genes are TRBV7-9 and TRBJ2-1; tentatively, D is TRBD2 (5 bases). The CDR3 runs 14 residues. The germline gives CDR1 SEHNR, CDR2 FQNEAQ (reference sequence). Deletions cut 5 bases from V and 5 bases from J, with 13 bases between. In DNA, the CDR3 is TGTGCCAGCAGCCGAGAGCGGCTTAACAATGAGCAGTTCTTC. This gives the protein CASSRERLNNEQFF.

This clonotype occurred many times. The rearrangement uses TRBV7-2 and TRBJ2-7; TRBD1 matches at 9 bases. CDR1 SGHTA and CDR2 FQGNSA come from the germline V gene. V trimming: 0 bases; J trimming: 5 bases; junction bases outside the gene matches: 8. CDR3 size: 16 residues. CDR3 DNA: TGTGCCAGCAGCTTAGCGGGGGGACAGGGTCGCAACGAGCAGTACTTC. This codes for CASSLAGGQGRNEQYF.

The chain recombines TRBV4-3 with TRBJ2-7; 7 bases fit TRBD2. In germline, CDR1 is LGHNA, CDR2 YSLEER. Trimming cost V 3 bases and J 3 bases; bases outside gene matches: 11. The CDR3 is made up of 16 amino acids. CDR3 DNA: TGCGCCAGCAGCCAGGTAACTAGCGAGCCGTTCTACGAGCAGTACTTC. This sequence encodes CASSQVTSEPFYEQYF.

This sequence joins TRBV28 and TRBJ2-7, with D hard to call. The CDR3 length is 14 residues. Germline V gives CDR1 MDHEN, CDR2 SYDVKM. V lost 5 bases and J lost 5, with 16 bases in between. CDR3 loop: CASSGRQQFNEQYF. The CDR3 DNA sequence: TGTGCCAGCAGTGGACGCCAACAATTCAACGAGCAGTACTTC.

The genes are TRBV4-3 and TRBJ2-7; perhaps TRBD2 as D (6 bases). Looked up from germline, CDR1 is LGHNA and CDR2 is YSLEER. This CDR3 has 15 amino acids. V lost 0 bases, J lost 3 bases, and 12 bases lay in between. The CDR3 DNA reads as TGCGCCAGCAGCCAAGATCCTTGGCGGGGCTACGAGCAGTACTTC. This encodes CASSQDPWRGYEQYF.

As for this clonotype: This may come from a read error, since a much larger clone is one base off. J is TRBJ2-3 and V is TRBV5-1; the match to TRBD1 covers 11 bases. Germline values: CDR1 SGHRS, CDR2 YFSETQ. The CDR3 loop spans 18 amino acids. The CDR3 loop is CTSSFGQGAVIPTDTQYF. The DNA of the CDR3 is TGCACCAGCAGCTTTGGACAGGGGGCAGTAATTCCTACAGATACGCAGTATTTT.

This clonotype was picked up many times. This rearrangement joins TRBV19 to TRBJ2-3; no clear D gene. The V gene lost 4 bases and the J gene lost 1 base, with 6 bases spanning the gap. The CDR3 is 13 amino acids. From germline, CDR1 is LNHDA and CDR2 SQIVND (reference sequence). The CDR3 nucleotides read TGTGCCAGTAGTAGGAGCGGCACAGATACGCAGTATTTT. It yields the protein CASSRSGTDTQYF.

This clonotype was observed a few times. This chain uses TRBV7-9 with TRBJ1-6, with TRBD1 identical over 7 bases. The V segment lost 3 bases and the J segment 5 bases; nucleotides outside the gene matches: 4. CDR1 and CDR2 (germline): SEHNR, FQNEAQ (reference sequence). The CDR3 sequence is 15 residues long. CDR3: CASSFGQGDNSPLHF. CDR3 bases: TGTGCCAGCAGCTTTGGGCAGGGGGATAATTCACCCCTCCACTTT.

This clonotype was seen many times. The V call is TRBV2, the J call TRBJ2-1; possible D gene TRBD1, 5 bases. The CDR3 is 21 amino acids. V shed 0 bases and J shed 8 bases, with 32 bases lying between them. Germline V gene lookup returns CDR1 SNHLY and CDR2 FYNNEI. CDR3 nucleotide sequence: TGTGCCAGCAGTGAAGCACCTTCCCAGACCCTGACCCAAAAGGGGATCGATGAGCAGTTCTTC. It yields the protein CASSEAPSQTLTQKGIDEQFF.

V is TRBV27 and J is TRBJ1-6; D might be TRBD1 (5 bases). The V end lost 5 bases, the J end lost 0 bases, and 11 bases lay between the germline ends. The length of the CDR3 is 16 residues. CDR1 is MNHEY, CDR2 SMNVEV, per germline (reference sequence). CDR3 in amino acids: CASSPTVSSYNSPLHF. The CDR3 DNA reads as TGTGCCAGCAGTCCGACAGTGAGCTCCTATAATTCACCCCTCCACTTT.

The chain joins TRBV24-1 to TRBJ2-2; TRBD2 agrees at 8 bases. Losses at the gene ends were 7 bases for V and 4 bases for J; bases not matched to a gene: 10. The CDR3 is made up of 16 amino acids. The germline gives CDR1 KGHDR, CDR2 SFDVKD. The CDR3 reads CATRGPGLAGTGELFF. The CDR3 DNA reads TGTGCCACCAGGGGACCAGGACTAGCCGGCACCGGGGAGCTGTTTTTT.

The V and J genes are TRBV6-1 and TRBJ2-3; 7 bases agree with TRBD2. CDR3 size: 17 residues. CDR1 MNHNS and CDR2 SASEGT come from the germline V gene. Germline trimming cut 3 bases from V and 3 bases from J; bases unmatched to any gene: 12. The chain's CDR3 is CASSETTGGWITDTQYF. The CDR3 DNA sequence: TGTGCCAGCAGTGAGACCACCGGGGGGTGGATAACAGATACGCAGTATTTT.

On this clonotype itself: A clone one base away is much larger, so this may be a read error. The V call is TRBV5-6, the J call TRBJ1-1; 7 nucleotides align to TRBD1. V dropped 5 bases and J dropped 5; count of bases not matched to a gene: 9. This CDR3 has 14 amino acids. Germline V gene data show CDR1 as SGHDT and CDR2 as YYEEEE. The CDR3 reads CASSLDRVGTEAFF. Here the CDR3 DNA reads TGTGCCAGCAGTCTTGACAGGGTCGGAACTGAAGCTTTCTTT.

There are a few counts of this clonotype. This chain uses TRBV9 with TRBJ2-1, with TRBD2 identical over 8 bases. CDR3 size: 19 residues. Unmatched junction bases numbered 15, after V lost 4 bases and J lost 0 bases. CDR1 SGDLS and CDR2 YYNGEE come from the germline V gene. The CDR3 DNA sequence: TGTGCCAGCAGCCCCCGTTCGAGGGTAGCGGGAAGCTCCTACAATGAGCAGTTCTTC. Translating it yields CASSPRSRVAGSSYNEQFF. Filled out from reference TRBV9 and TRBJ2-1, the complete variable domain reads DSGVTQTPKHLITATGQRVTLRCSPRSGDLSVYWYQQSLDQGLQFLIQYYNGEERAKGNILERFSAQQFPDLHSELNLSSLELGDSALYFCASSPRSRVAGSSYNEQFFGPGTRLTVL.

This clonotype was seen just once. The genes are TRBV2 and TRBJ1-3; 8 nucleotides agree with TRBD1. The CDR3 runs to 14 residues. Losses at the gene ends were 7 bases for V and 4 bases for J; bases not matched to a gene: 6. Germline V lookup: CDR1 SNHLY, CDR2 FYNNEI. The CDR3 reads CASIDRGEGNTIYF. CDR3 in DNA: TGTGCCAGCATTGACAGGGGAGAAGGAAACACCATATATTTT. The full variable domain, with the rest looked up from reference TRBV2 and TRBJ1-3, is EPEVTQTPSHQVTQMGQEVILRCVPISNHLYFYWYRQILGQKVEFLVSFYNNEISEKSEIFDDQFSVERPDGSNFTLKIRSTKLEDSAMYFCASIDRGEGNTIYFGEGSWLTVV.

Turning to this clonotype: One junction end does not reproduce the germline sequence, and a read error may be involved. The chain combines TRBV9 with TRBJ2-2, with a tentative D call TRBD2 (5 bases). This CDR3 is 15 amino acids long. Germline V lookup: CDR1 SGDLS, CDR2 YYNGEE. Here the CDR3 reads CASSVEAGLVGKLFF. CDR3 coding DNA: TGTGCCAGCAGCGTAGAAGCAGGCCTAGTCGGGAAGCTGTTTTTT.

Worth noting for this clonotype: The junction departs from the called germline gene at one end, perhaps through a read error. The V and J genes are TRBV10-2 and TRBJ1-1; D is unclear. Germline CDR1 is WSHSY and CDR2 is SAAADI. This CDR3 contains 13 residues. The CDR3 here is CASRGDLNAEAFF. In nucleotides, the CDR3 is TGCGCCAGCAGAGGAGACCTGAACGCTGAAGCTTTCTTT.